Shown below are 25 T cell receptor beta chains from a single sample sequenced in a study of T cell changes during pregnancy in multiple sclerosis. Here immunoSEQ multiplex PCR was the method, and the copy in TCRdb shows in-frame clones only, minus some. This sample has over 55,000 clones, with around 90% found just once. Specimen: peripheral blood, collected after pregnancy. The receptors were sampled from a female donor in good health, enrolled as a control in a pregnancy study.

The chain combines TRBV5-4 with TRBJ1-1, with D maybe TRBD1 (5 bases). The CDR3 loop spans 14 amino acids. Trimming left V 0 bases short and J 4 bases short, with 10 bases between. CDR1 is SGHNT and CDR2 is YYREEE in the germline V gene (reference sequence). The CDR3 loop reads CASSLGRGATEAFF. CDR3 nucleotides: TGTGCCAGCAGCTTGGGACGCGGGGCCACTGAAGCTTTCTTT. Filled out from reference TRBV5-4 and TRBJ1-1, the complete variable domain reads ETGVTQSPTHLIKTRGQQVTLRCSSQSGHNTVSWYQQALGQGPQFIFQYYREEENGRGNFPPRFSGLQFPNYSSELNVNALELDDSALYLCASSLGRGATEAFFGQGTRLTVV.

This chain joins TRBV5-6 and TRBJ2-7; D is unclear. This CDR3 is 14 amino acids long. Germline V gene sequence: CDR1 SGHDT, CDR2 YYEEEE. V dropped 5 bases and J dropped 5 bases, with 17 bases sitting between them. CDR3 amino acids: CASRGLFTDHEQYF. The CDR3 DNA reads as TGTGCCAGCAGAGGTCTCTTCACAGACCACGAGCAGTACTTC.

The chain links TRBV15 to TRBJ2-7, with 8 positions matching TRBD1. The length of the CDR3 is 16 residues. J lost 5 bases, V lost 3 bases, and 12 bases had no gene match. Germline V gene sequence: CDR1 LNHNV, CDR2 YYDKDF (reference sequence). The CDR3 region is CATSSSLQGAKDEQYF. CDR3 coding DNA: TGTGCCACCAGCAGCAGCCTTCAGGGGGCGAAAGACGAGCAGTACTTC.

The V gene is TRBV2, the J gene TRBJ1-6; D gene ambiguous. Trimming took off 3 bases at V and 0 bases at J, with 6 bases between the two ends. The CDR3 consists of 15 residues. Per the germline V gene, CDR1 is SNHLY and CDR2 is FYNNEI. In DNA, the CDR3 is TGTGCCAGCAGTGAGCGTAGCTCCTATAATTCACCCCTCCACTTT. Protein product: CASSERSSYNSPLHF.

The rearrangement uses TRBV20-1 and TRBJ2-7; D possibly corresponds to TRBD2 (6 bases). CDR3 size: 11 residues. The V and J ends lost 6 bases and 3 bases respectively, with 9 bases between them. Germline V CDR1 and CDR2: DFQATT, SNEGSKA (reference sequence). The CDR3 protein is CSAAGHYEQYF. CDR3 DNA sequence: TGCAGTGCCGCGGGGCACTACGAGCAGTACTTC.

CDR3 in amino acids: CASSQDGRQANTGELFF. The CDR3 nucleotides are TGCGCCAGCAGCCAGGATGGGAGACAGGCGAACACCGGGGAGCTGTTTTTT. The V call is TRBV4-1, the J call TRBJ2-2; perhaps TRBD1 as D (6 bases). The germline gives CDR1 MGHRA, CDR2 YSYEKL. Trimming cost V 3 bases and J 0 bases, with 14 bases left between them. This CDR3 has 17 amino acids.

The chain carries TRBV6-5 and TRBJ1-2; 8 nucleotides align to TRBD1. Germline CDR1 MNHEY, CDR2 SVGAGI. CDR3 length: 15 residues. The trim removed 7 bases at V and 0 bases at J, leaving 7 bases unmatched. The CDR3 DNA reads TGTGCCAGCACCGGACAGGGCAGAGCTAACTATGGCTACACCTTC. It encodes CASTGQGRANYGYTF.

CDR3 in DNA: TGTGCCAGCAGCTTAGGTAGCGGGAACCACCAAGAGACCCAGTACTTC. Encoded protein: CASSLGSGNHQETQYF. J is TRBJ2-5 and V is TRBV11-3; 8 nucleotides agree with TRBD2. The length of the CDR3 is 16 residues. The trim removed 1 base at V and 0 bases at J, leaving 4 bases unmatched. Germline assignment: CDR1 SGHNT and CDR2 YENEEA.

CDR3 in amino acids: CASSLVLGTTRETQYF. The CDR3 DNA reads as TGTGCCAGCAGCTTAGTCCTCGGGACTACTCGGGAGACCCAGTACTTC. The chain is built from TRBV11-3 and TRBJ2-5; 7 positions agree with TRBD2. V lost 1 base, J lost 5 bases, and 10 bases stayed unmatched. CDR3 size: 16 residues. Germline CDR1 reads SGHNT; CDR2 reads YENEEA.

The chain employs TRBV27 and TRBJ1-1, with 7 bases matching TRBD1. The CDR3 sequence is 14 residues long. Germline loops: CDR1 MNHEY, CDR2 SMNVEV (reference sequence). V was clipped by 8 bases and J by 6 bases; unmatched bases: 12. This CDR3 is CASLKQGLESEAFF. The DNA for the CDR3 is TGTGCCAGCCTGAAACAGGGGCTGGAGTCTGAAGCTTTCTTT.

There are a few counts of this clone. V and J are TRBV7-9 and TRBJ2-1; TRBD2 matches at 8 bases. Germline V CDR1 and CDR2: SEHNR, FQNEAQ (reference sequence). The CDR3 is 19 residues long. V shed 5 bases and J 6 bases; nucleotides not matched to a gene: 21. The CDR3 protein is CASSRNTGLGLENGNEQFF. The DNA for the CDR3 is TGTGCCAGCAGCCGCAACACCGGCCTGGGACTAGAAAACGGCAATGAGCAGTTCTTC.

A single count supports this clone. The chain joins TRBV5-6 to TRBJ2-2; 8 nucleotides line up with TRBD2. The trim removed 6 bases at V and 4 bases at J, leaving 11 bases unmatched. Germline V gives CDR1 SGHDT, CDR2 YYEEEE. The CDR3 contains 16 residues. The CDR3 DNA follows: TGTGCCAGCAAAGGTTGGAGAGCGGGGGCCACCGGGGAGCTGTTTTTT. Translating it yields CASKGWRAGATGELFF.

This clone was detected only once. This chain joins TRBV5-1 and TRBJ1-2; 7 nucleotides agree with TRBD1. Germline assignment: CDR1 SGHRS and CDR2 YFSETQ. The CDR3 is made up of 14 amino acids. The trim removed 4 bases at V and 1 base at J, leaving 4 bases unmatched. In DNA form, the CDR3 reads TGCGCCAGCAGCCTGGGACAGAATAACTATGGCTACACCTTC. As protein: CASSLGQNNYGYTF. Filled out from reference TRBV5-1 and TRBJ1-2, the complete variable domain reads KAGVTQTPRYLIKTRGQQVTLSCSPISGHRSVSWYQQTPGQGLQFLFEYFSETQRNKGNFPGRFSGRQFSNSRSEMNVSTLELGDSALYLCASSLGQNNYGYTFGSGTRLTVV.

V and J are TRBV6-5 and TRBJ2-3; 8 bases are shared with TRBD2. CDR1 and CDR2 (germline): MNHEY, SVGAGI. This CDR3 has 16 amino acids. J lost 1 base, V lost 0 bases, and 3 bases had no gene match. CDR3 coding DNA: TGTGCCAGCAGTTACTCACTACTAGCGGGCACAGATACGCAGTATTTT. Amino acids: CASSYSLLAGTDTQYF.

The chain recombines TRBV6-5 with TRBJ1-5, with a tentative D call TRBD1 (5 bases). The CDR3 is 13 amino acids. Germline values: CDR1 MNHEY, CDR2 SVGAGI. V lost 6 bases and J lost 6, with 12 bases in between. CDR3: CASSPDRLQPQHF. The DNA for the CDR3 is TGTGCCAGCAGCCCCGACAGACTTCAGCCCCAGCATTTT.

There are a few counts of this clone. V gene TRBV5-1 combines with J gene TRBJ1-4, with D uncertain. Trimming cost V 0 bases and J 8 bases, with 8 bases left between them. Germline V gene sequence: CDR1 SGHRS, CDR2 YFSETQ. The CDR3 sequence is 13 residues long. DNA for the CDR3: TGCGCCAGCAGCTTGGGACATCTAGAAAAACTGTTTTTT. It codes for CASSLGHLEKLFF.

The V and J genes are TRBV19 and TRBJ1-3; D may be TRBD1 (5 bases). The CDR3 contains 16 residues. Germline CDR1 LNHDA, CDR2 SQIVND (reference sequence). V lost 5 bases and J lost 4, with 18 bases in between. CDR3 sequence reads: CASSVRANRHGNTIYF. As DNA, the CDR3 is TGTGCCAGTAGTGTCCGGGCGAACAGGCACGGAAACACCATATATTTT.

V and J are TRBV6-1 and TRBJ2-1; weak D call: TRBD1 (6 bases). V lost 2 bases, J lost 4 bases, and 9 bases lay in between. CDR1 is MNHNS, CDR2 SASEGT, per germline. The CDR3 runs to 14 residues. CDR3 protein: CASSEQGQYNEQFF. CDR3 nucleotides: TGTGCCAGCAGTGAACAGGGACAATACAATGAGCAGTTCTTC.

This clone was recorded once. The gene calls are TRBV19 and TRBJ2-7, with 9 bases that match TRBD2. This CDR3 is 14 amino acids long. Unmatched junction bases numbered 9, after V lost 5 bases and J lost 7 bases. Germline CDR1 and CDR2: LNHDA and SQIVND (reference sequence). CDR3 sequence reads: CASSLFLLAGEQYF. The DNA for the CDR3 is TGTGCCAGTAGTCTCTTCTTGCTAGCGGGGGAGCAGTACTTC.

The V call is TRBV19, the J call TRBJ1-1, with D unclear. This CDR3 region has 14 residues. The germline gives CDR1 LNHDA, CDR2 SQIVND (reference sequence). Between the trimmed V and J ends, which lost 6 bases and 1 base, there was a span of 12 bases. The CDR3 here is CASSPTRRNTEAFF. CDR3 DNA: TGTGCCAGTAGCCCAACAAGGAGGAACACTGAAGCTTTCTTT.

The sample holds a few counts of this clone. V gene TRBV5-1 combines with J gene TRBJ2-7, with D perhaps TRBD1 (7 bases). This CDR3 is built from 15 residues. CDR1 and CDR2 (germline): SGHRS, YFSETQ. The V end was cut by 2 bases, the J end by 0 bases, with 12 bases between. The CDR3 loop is CASSFSQGGSYEQYF. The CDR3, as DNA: TGCGCCAGCAGCTTCTCCCAGGGGGGCTCCTACGAGCAGTACTTC. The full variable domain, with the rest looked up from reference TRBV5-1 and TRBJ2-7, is KAGVTQTPRYLIKTRGQQVTLSCSPISGHRSVSWYQQTPGQGLQFLFEYFSETQRNKGNFPGRFSGRQFSNSRSEMNVSTLELGDSALYLCASSFSQGGSYEQYFGPGTRLTVT.

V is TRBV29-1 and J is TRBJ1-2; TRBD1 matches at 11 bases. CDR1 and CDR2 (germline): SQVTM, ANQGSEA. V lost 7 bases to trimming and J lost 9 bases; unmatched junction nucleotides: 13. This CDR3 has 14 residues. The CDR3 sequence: CSGGDRGQGGSYTF. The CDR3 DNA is TGCAGCGGTGGGGACAGGGGACAGGGGGGAAGCTACACCTTC.

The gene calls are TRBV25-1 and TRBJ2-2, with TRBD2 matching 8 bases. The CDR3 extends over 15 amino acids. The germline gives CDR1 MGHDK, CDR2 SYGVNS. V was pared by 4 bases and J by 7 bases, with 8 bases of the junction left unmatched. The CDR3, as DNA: TGTGCCAGCAGTGCCCTCCGGGAGGGAGGCGGGGAGCTGTTTTTT. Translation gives CASSALREGGGELFF. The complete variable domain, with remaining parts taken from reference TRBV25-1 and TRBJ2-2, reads EADIYQTPRYLVIGTGKKITLECSQTMGHDKMYWYQQDPGMELHLIHYSYGVNSTEKGDLSSESTVSRIRTEHFPLTLESARPSHTSQYLCASSALREGGGELFFGEGSRLTVL.

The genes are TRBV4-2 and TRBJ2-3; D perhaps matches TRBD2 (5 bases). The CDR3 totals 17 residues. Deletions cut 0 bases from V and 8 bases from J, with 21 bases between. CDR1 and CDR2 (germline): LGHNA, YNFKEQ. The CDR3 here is CASSQDFQAAGKGTQYF. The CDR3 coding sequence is TGTGCCAGCAGCCAAGATTTCCAGGCGGCGGGTAAGGGTACGCAGTATTTT.

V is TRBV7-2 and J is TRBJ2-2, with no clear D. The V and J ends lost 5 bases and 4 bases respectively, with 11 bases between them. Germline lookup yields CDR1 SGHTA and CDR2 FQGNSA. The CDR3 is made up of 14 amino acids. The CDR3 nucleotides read TGTGCCAGCAGCCGGTCCCCATCCACCGGGGAGCTGTTTTTT. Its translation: CASSRSPSTGELFF.